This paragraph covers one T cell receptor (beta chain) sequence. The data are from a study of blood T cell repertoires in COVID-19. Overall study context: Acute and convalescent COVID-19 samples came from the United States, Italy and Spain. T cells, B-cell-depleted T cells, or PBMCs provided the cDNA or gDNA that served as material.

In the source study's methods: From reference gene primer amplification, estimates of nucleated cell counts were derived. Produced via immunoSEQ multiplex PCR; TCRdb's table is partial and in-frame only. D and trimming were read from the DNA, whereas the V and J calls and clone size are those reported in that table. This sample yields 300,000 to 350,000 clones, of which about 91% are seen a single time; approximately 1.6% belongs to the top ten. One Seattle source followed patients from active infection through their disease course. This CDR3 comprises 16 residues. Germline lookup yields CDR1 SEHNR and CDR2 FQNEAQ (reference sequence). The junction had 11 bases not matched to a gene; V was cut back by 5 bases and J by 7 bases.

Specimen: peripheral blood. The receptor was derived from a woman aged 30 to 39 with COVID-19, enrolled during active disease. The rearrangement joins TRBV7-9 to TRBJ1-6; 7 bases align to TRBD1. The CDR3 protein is CASSPPGQVTNSPLHF. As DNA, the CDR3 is TGTGCCAGCAGCCCACCCGGACAGGTTACAAATTCACCCCTCCACTTT.